A single sample is the source of the 20 T cell receptor beta chains below, sequenced in a study of control samples from healthy donors and cancer patients. Sequenced by immunoSEQ multiplex PCR; TCRdb stores in-frame clones only, minus some. The sample records roughly 30,000 clones, around 80% being singletons. What was sequenced was PBMCs. The origin of the receptors is a man aged 60 to 75 with head and neck cancer.

The rearrangement joins TRBV7-2 to TRBJ2-1; TRBD2 is a possible D gene (5 bases). The CDR3 totals 15 residues. V was trimmed by 5 bases and J by 7 bases, leaving 18 bases between them. Germline V gives CDR1 SGHTA, CDR2 FQGNSA. DNA for the CDR3: TGTGCCAGCAGCCCCCGGACTGGGTTGGGGAATGAGCAGTTCTTC. It translates to CASSPRTGLGNEQFF.

This sequence joins TRBV28 and TRBJ2-7, with 7 bases aligning to TRBD1. Trimming cost V 2 bases and J 3 bases; bases outside gene matches: 4. This CDR3 has 14 residues. Germline V gives CDR1 MDHEN, CDR2 SYDVKM. The CDR3: CASSLPPGGYEQYF. For the CDR3, the DNA is TGTGCCAGCAGTTTACCTCCAGGGGGCTACGAGCAGTACTTC.

This clone was detected once. V usage is TRBV2 and J usage is TRBJ1-4, with 7 bases that match TRBD1. CDR3 size: 17 residues. With V trimmed by 2 bases and J by 10 bases, 16 bases remained unmatched. Germline CDR1 and CDR2: SNHLY and FYNNEI. The CDR3 spells CASSELPGTGEKGKLFF. The CDR3 region has the DNA TGTGCCAGCAGTGAACTCCCGGGCACAGGGGAGAAAGGAAAACTGTTTTTT.

This chain connects TRBV4-1 to TRBJ1-1, with a tentative D call TRBD1 (5 bases). Trimming cost V 1 base and J 8 bases, with 20 bases left between them. The CDR3 is 16 residues long. Germline V CDR1 and CDR2: MGHRA, YSYEKL. The CDR3 loop is CASSQGLSPGSDEAFF. The CDR3 coding sequence is TGCGCCAGCAGCCAAGGACTATCGCCAGGGTCTGACGAAGCTTTCTTT.

The chain is built from TRBV28 and TRBJ2-3; the match to TRBD1 covers 12 bases. With V trimmed by 3 bases and J by 4 bases, 11 bases remained unmatched. From germline, CDR1 is MDHEN and CDR2 SYDVKM. CDR3 length: 18 amino acids. CDR3 DNA sequence: TGTGCCAGCAGTTTCCGGCCCGGGACAGGGGGCTCCTCAGATACGCAGTATTTT. Amino acid sequence: CASSFRPGTGGSSDTQYF.

The rearrangement joins TRBV7-3 to TRBJ2-7; TRBD1 matches 8 bases. The germline CDR1 and CDR2 sequences are SGHTA and FQGTGA. V gave up 4 bases and J gave up 5 bases; unmatched junction bases: 4. The CDR3 consists of 13 residues. CDR3 loop: CASSSGQGHEQYF. The CDR3 DNA follows: TGTGCCAGCAGCTCCGGACAGGGCCACGAGCAGTACTTC.

The V call is TRBV10-1, the J call TRBJ1-1; weak D call: TRBD1 (5 bases). Deletions cut 0 bases from V and 10 bases from J, with 15 bases between. CDR3 size: 14 residues. CDR1 WNHNN and CDR2 SYGVQD come from the germline V gene (reference sequence). CDR3: CASSESGQGFGAFF. The CDR3 DNA is TGCGCCAGCAGTGAGTCGGGCCAGGGATTTGGAGCTTTCTTT.

The chain combines TRBV19 with TRBJ1-1; D call uncertain. The ends were cut back, 6 bases at V and 4 bases at J, with 12 bases in the middle. Germline V gene data show CDR1 as LNHDA and CDR2 as SQIVND (reference sequence). The CDR3 loop spans 13 amino acids. In nucleotides, the CDR3 is TGTGCCAGTAGCCTCCGTAGGAGCACTGAAGCTTTCTTT. This encodes CASSLRRSTEAFF.

This clone was observed a few times. The rearrangement joins TRBV6-5 to TRBJ2-7; D not resolved. V lost 11 bases and J lost 2, with 16 bases in between. Per the germline V gene, CDR1 is MNHEY and CDR2 is SVGAGI. The CDR3 spans 13 residues. CDR3 bases: TGTGCCGCACCCGAGAGAAAGGCCTACGAGCAGTACTTC. Translation gives CAAPERKAYEQYF.

The rearrangement joins TRBV5-5 to TRBJ1-3; D is uncertain. Trimming stripped 0 bases from V and 0 bases from J, with 7 bases between. Germline CDR1 reads SGHKS; CDR2 reads YYEKEE (reference sequence). CDR3 length equals 15 residues. CDR3 loop: CASSLDQNSGNTIYF. CDR3 nucleotide sequence: TGTGCCAGCAGCTTGGATCAGAACTCTGGAAACACCATATATTTT.

The genes are TRBV6-2 or TRBV6-3 and TRBJ2-7, with TRBD1 identical over 7 bases. This CDR3 region has 15 residues. Germline-derived CDR1 and CDR2 are MNHEY and SVGEGT. J lost 0 bases, V lost 2 bases, and 4 bases had no gene match. The DNA of the CDR3 is TGTGCCAGCAGTTACGAGGGGGCCATCTCCTACGAGCAGTACTTC. It translates to CASSYEGAISYEQYF.

The chain is built from TRBV10-3 and TRBJ1-1; unclear D gene. V lost 2 bases and J lost 0, with 4 bases in between. Germline V lookup: CDR1 ENHRY, CDR2 SYGVKD. The CDR3 has 13 amino acids. CDR3 nucleotide sequence: TGTGCCATCAGTGAGGACGTGAACACTGAAGCTTTCTTT. It encodes CAISEDVNTEAFF.

V is TRBV5-4 and J is TRBJ2-5, with D uncertain. The germline V and J ends were trimmed by 4 bases and 1 base, with 5 bases remaining between them. There are 12 residues in the CDR3. The germline V gene has CDR1 SGHNT and CDR2 YYREEE (reference sequence). CDR3 protein: CASSSFQETQYF. DNA for the CDR3: TGTGCCAGCAGCAGTTTCCAAGAGACCCAGTACTTC.

The CDR3 DNA sequence: TGTGCCAGCAGCCGACTAGCGGGAGTGGGTGAGACCCAGTACTTC. Protein product: CASSRLAGVGETQYF. The rearrangement joins TRBV27 to TRBJ2-5, with 12 bases matching TRBD2. The CDR3 spans 15 residues. The V and J ends lost 6 bases and 5 bases, in that order; junction bases with no gene match: 7. The germline gives CDR1 MNHEY, CDR2 SMNVEV (reference sequence).

In nucleotides, the CDR3 is TGTGCCAGCAGTCCCCCCGCCGGGACAGGGGAGACCCAGTACTTC. Protein: CASSPPAGTGETQYF. The chain joins TRBV28 to TRBJ2-5; 9 bases fit TRBD1. The CDR3 totals 15 residues. The germline V gene has CDR1 MDHEN and CDR2 SYDVKM. V was pared by 5 bases and J by 5 bases, with 9 bases of the junction left unmatched.

The CDR3 region is CASSLVHRDSFHRNSGNTIYF. Here the CDR3 DNA reads TGTGCCAGCAGTCTGGTACACCGGGACTCTTTTCATCGGAACTCTGGAAACACCATATATTTT. This rearrangement joins TRBV27 to TRBJ1-3, with a weak D call TRBD1 (5 bases). CDR3 length: 21 amino acids. Trimming pared 5 bases from V and 0 bases from J, leaving 29 bases between. Looked up from germline, CDR1 is MNHEY and CDR2 is SMNVEV (reference sequence).

This rearrangement joins TRBV2 to TRBJ2-7; D ambiguous. The CDR3 spans 13 residues. CDR1 and CDR2 (germline): SNHLY, FYNNEI. V was pared by 3 bases and J by 2 bases, with 8 bases between. The CDR3 region has the DNA TGTGCCAGCAGTGACCCGGTGACCTACGAGCAGTACTTC. Its translation is CASSDPVTYEQYF.

V is TRBV9 and J is TRBJ2-2; 11 bases fit TRBD2. V shed 0 bases, J shed 8 bases, and the junction held 6 bases outside the gene matches. Germline loops: CDR1 SGDLS, CDR2 YYNGEE. The CDR3 spans 16 residues. The CDR3 sequence: CASSVVAGGPKGELFF. The CDR3 DNA reads as TGTGCCAGCAGCGTAGTAGCGGGAGGGCCTAAAGGGGAGCTGTTTTTT.

The chain employs TRBV11-2 and TRBJ2-3; maybe TRBD1 (6 bases). Deletions cut 8 bases from V and 0 bases from J, with 12 bases between. Germline assignment: CDR1 SGHAT and CDR2 FQNNGV. The length of the CDR3 is 14 residues. The DNA of the CDR3 is TGTGCCAGCCGGGACACAACAAGCACAGATACGCAGTATTTT. Its protein product is CASRDTTSTDTQYF.

This chain uses TRBV6-2 or TRBV6-3 with TRBJ1-5, with TRBD1 matching over 7 bases. Germline CDR1 MNHEY, CDR2 SVGEGT. This CDR3 is 20 amino acids long. The junction had 14 bases not matched to a gene; V was cut back by 0 bases and J by 0 bases. The CDR3: CASSYSFRDSSPYSNQPQHF. CDR3 coding DNA: TGTGCCAGCAGTTACTCGTTCAGGGACAGCTCGCCCTATAGCAATCAGCCCCAGCATTTT.